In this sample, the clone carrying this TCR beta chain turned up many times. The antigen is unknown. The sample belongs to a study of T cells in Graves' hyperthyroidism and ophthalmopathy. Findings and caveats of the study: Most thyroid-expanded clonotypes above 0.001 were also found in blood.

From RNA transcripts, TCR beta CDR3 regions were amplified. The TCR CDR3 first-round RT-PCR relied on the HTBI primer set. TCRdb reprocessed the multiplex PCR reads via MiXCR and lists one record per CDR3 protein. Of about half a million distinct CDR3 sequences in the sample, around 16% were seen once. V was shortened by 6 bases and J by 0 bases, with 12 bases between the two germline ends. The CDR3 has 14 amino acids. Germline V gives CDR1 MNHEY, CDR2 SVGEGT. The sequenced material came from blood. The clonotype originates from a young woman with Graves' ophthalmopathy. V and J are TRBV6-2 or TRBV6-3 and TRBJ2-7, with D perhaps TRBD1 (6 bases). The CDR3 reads CASREDSASYEQYF. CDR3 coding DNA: TGTGCCAGCAGAGAGGACAGTGCCTCCTACGAGCAGTACTTC.